The clone carrying this TCR beta chain was recorded only once. The record originates from a study of blood T cell repertoires in COVID-19. Assay used: immunoSEQ multiplex PCR; TCRdb lists only in-frame clones, some missing. The sample carries 150,000 to 200,000 clones, roughly 87% recorded once. CDR1 and CDR2 (germline): SEHNR, FQNEAQ (reference sequence). This CDR3 region has 14 residues. Losses at the gene ends were 3 bases for V and 8 bases for J; bases not matched to a gene: 5. The genes are TRBV7-9 and TRBJ1-2; 11 nucleotides align to TRBD1. Specimen: PBMCs or T cells enriched from blood (not recorded which). The TCR was taken from a woman aged 45-65 years who had recovered from COVID-19. Here the CDR3 DNA reads TGTGCCAGCAGCTTGGACAGGGGGCGCGGCGGCTACACCTTC. It encodes CASSLDRGRGGYTF.